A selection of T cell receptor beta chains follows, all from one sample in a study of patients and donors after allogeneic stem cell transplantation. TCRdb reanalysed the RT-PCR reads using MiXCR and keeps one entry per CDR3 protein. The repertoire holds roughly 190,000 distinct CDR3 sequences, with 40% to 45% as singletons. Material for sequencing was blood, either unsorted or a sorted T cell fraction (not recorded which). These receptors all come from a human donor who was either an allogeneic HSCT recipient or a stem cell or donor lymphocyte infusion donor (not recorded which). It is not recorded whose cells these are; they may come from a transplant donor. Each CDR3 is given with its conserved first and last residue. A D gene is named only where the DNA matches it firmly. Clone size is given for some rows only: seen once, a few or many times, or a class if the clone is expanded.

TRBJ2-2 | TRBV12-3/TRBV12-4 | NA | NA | TGTGCCAGCAGCCAACCGGACGCGAACACCGGGGAGCTGTTTTTT | CASSQPDANTGELFF
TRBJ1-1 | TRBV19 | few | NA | TGTGCCAGTAGTGCCCTTACGGAGAACACTGAAGCTTTCTTT | CASSALTENTEAFF
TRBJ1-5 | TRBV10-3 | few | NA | TGTGCCATCAGGTTTAGTCTGAATCAGCCCCAGCATTTT | CAIRFSLNQPQHF
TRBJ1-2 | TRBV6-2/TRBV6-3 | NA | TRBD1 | TGTGCCAGCAGTTACTCCGGACAGGGTCAATCCTATGGCTACACCTTC | CASSYSGQGQSYGYTF
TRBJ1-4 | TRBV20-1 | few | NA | TGCAGTGTTGCCGACAGCCTTAATGAAAAACTGTTTTTT | CSVADSLNEKLFF
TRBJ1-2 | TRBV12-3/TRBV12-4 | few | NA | TGTGCCAGCGGGAGGATCAACTCGGATTTCTATGGCTACACCTTC | CASGRINSDFYGYTF
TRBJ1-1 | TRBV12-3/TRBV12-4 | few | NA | TGTGCCAGCTTAACCTCCGGGACGTGGGACACTGAAGCTTTCTTT | CASLTSGTWDTEAFF
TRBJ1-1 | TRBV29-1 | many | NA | TGCAGCGTTGAAGGTAGTATGGGCGGGACTGAAGCTTTCTTT | CSVEGSMGGTEAFF
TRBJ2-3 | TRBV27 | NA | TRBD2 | TGTGCCAGCAGTCCGACGGGGGGAGGCCGCAAACAGGATACGCAGTATTTT | CASSPTGGGRKQDTQYF
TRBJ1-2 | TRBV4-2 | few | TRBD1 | TGTGCCAGCAGCCGAACCACAGGGGGCTATGGCTACACCTTC | CASSRTTGGYGYTF
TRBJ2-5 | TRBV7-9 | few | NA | TGTGCCAGCGGGAAGGCCCTCCAAGAGACCCAGTACTTC | CASGKALQETQYF
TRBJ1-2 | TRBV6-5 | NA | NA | TGTGCCAGCAGTTACTCCACTAACTATGGCTACACCTTC | CASSYSTNYGYTF
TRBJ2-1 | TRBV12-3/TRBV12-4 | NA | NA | TGTGCCAGCAGGTCCGGCACCTACAATGAGCAGTTCTTC | CASRSGTYNEQFF
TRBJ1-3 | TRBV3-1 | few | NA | TGTGCCAGCAGCTTAGGGGCTAACTCTGGAAACACCATATATTTT | CASSLGANSGNTIYF
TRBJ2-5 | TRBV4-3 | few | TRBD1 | TGCGCCAGCAGCCGACGACAGGGGGGACAGCAGACCCAGTACTTC | CASSRRQGGQQTQYF
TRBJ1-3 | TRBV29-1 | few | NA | TGCAGCGGGTCGACGGACTCTGGAAACACCATATATTTT | CSGSTDSGNTIYF
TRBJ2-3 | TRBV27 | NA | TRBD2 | TGTGCCAGCAGTTTAAGCGGGAGGCCAGATACGCAGTATTTT | CASSLSGRPDTQYF
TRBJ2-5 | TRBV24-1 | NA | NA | TGTGCCATATGGGGGCAGAACCAAGAGACCCAGTACTTC | CAIWGQNQETQYF
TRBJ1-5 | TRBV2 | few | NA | TGTGCCAGCAGTGGGGGGAGAGCGGGTCAGCCCCAGCATTTT | CASSGGRAGQPQHF
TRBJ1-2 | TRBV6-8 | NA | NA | TGTGCCAGCAGTTACGATTCTGGACCCAGCTATGGCTACACCTTC | CASSYDSGPSYGYTF
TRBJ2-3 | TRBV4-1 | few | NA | TGCGCCAGCAGCCAAGAAGGCACGGTTGGTGAAGATACGCAGTATTTT | CASSQEGTVGEDTQYF
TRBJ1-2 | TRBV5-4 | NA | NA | TGTGCCAGCAGCTTCGGGGGGGGAAATGGCTACACCTTC | CASSFGGGNGYTF